This T cell receptor (beta chain) was observed in a study of cytomegalovirus exposure and HLA in healthy donors (dated by TCRdb to between 2016 and 2019). A note on the overall study: In an earlier analysis of 587 of the donors, 250 to 350 Gb of sequence data and 95 million to 130 million unique TCR beta sequences from 150 million to 200 million T cells were reported. An early release that covered roughly 600 HLA-typed donors contained approximately 300 gigabases of sequencing data and around 80 million unique TCR sequences. Of the 300 to 500 genotyped donors, 81% were placed in the genetic ancestry cluster associated with self-reported Caucasian donors. The study aimed to test whether signatures of past pathogen exposure could be identified by cataloging public T cell receptors. The T cell repertoires of under 750 subjects were profiled by immunosequencing and related to cytomegalovirus serostatus. A separate validation cohort of roughly 120 different subjects was used in addition to the approximately 700-subject first cohort. The study combined high-throughput TCR immunosequencing, statistical association of individual TCRs with disease status, and machine learning to predict cytomegalovirus infection status. A later analysis re-analyzed previously published TCR beta repertoires from roughly 690 donors and added high-resolution HLA genotyping to study TCR occurrence patterns. Rather than drawing on any new phenotypic data, the later analysis identified candidate immune exposures from TCR beta sequences and the way those sequences occurred across donors. An earlier analysis of around 540 of the donors applied high-throughput TCR beta sequencing to assess whether each TCR beta V gene segment acted as functional or pseudogenic. Alongside the repertoire data, information on donor age, sex, ethnicity and CMV serostatus was compiled. Genome-wide SNP genotypes for about 65% of the roughly 670 donors were used in a later genetic analysis, which treated that subset as a discovery cohort. All discovery cohort repertoires had been generated on a single sequencing platform. Both class I and class II loci were covered by HLA typing, at four-digit resolution. Typing coverage differed by locus: A, B, C, DRB1 and DQB1 were typed in roughly 620-640 donors, DQA1 in about 500, DPA1 in around 600, and DPB1 in 400 to 480. Because of strong linkage in the cohort, a handful of DR-DQ haplotypes were treated as single units for association and clustering. Among around 400 genotyped donors of the cohort, an average of around 240,000 unique TCR beta nucleotide sequences was sequenced per donor, of which about 18% were non-productive.

Study-level results and caveats: Compared with the 666-donor mean, donors in an Asian-associated ancestry cluster had fewer N-insertions in productive TCRs, according to a later genetic analysis. Cytomegalovirus status was reported to be diagnosed by the classifier with high specificity and sensitivity in both the original and validation cohorts. For the cohort, immune exposure information was limited to CMV serostatus. According to the authors, the approach could potentially be generalized to other disease states and immunological phenotypes. A later analysis associated roughly 17,000 TCR beta sequences with specific HLA alleles at a false discovery rate of 0.05. The presence/absence analyses assumed that sequencing depth was roughly uniform across donors, and that assumption may not be true. The study gave a list of 150 to 200 TCR beta chains associated with cytomegalovirus. A further reported finding was that TCR beta sequences accurately predicted the HLA-A and HLA-B alleles for most subjects in the first cohort. The cohort was sequenced for TCR beta chains only, and without alpha or paired-chain data the features that could be detected were limited. Some IMGT-functional V segments, including TRBV6-2 and TRBV6-3, could not be distinguished by the 87-base-pair reads and were therefore excluded. In a later genetic analysis, a missense DCLRE1C variant was associated with V-gene and J-gene trimming of TCR beta chains, and the association was replicated in an independent cohort. Assigning TCR associations to individual alleles was difficult when HLA alleles, especially DR and DQ, strongly co-occurred. According to a later analysis, most CMV-associated TCR beta chains appeared to be HLA-restricted, and the HLA associations seemed to be driven largely by CMV exposure. Because HLA typing was unavailable for some donors at each locus, only the typed subset was used in association tests. Broadly in line with IMGT annotations, most TCR beta V segments showed up in productive rearrangements about 90% or about 30% of the time in an earlier analysis of several hundred of the donors. Because counts were too low, roughly 16 rarely observed V segments, including chromosome 9 orphons, were left out of the earlier analysis of over 550 of the donors. The sequencing pipeline was judged likely to have produced a cluster of highly shared sequence variants as a technical artifact. A later analysis found that TCR association rates varied across HLA loci, with DRB1 alleles showing the most associated TCRs and HLA-C alleles the fewest. In a later analysis, several top co-occurrence clusters were reported to appear linked to parvovirus B19, influenza, CMV and Epstein-Barr virus. In vitro tests confirmed that three of the cytomegalovirus-associated TCR beta chains recognize cytomegalovirus antigens. In a later analysis, HLA-associated TCR beta chains showed more clonal expansion and lower generation probabilities than non-associated chains that were equally common. While some public TCRs were present in many individuals, most TCR sequences turned up only very rarely across donors. Correlated functional status among segregating V segments might reflect linkage disequilibrium, but an unknown experimental factor could not be ruled out.

The CDR3 contains 16 residues, cysteine and phenylalanine counted. Only CDR3 DNA is held: 48 bases, read in frame from base 1. V trim: 6 bases; J trim: 3 bases; unmatched bases: 10. The germline V gene sets CDR1 to MDHEN and CDR2 to SYDVKM. The receptor library was made with the immunoSEQ multiplex PCR assay. The multiplex PCR relied on a mix of 60 forward primers for TCR Vbeta segments and 13 reverse primers for TCR Jbeta segments. The CDR3 region of rearranged TCR beta genes was amplified from genomic DNA by a multiplex PCR assay. The Illumina HiSeq System was used to sequence the amplified TCR beta libraries as 87-base-pair reads. In the authors' own workflow: Across the 500 to 750 repertoires, a later analysis counted 80 million or so unique TCR beta chains, about 10 million of which were shared by at least two donors. To remove PCR and sequencing errors, raw reads were error-corrected and collapsed into unique sequences using a nearest-neighbor algorithm that merged closely related sequences. Alignment of CDR3 sequences to IMGT reference sequences was used to assign V, D and J gene segments. Each retained sequence needed at least a six-nucleotide match to both a V gene segment and a J gene segment. A rearrangement counted as productive if the CDR3 had no stop codons and remained in frame with V and J, and every other rearrangement counted as non-productive. Following IMGT convention, CDR3 was defined as the stretch from the second conserved V-encoded cysteine to the conserved J-encoded phenylalanine. In an earlier analysis of just under 600 of the donors, sequences lacking an unambiguous match to a single V gene segment were excluded. An earlier analysis of almost 600 of the donors classified V segments as functional when productive rearrangements were above 56.7% and as segregating when the standard deviation between donors was above 5%. A statistical classification framework was developed to diagnose cytomegalovirus status using the catalog of TCR beta chain sequences. In a later analysis, V and J genes were assigned by comparing TCR nucleotide sequences against IMGT/GENE-DB human TR gene sequences. A later analysis assigned CDR3 sequences and most-parsimonious VDJ recombination scenarios with the TCRdist pipeline. In a later analysis, each TCR beta chain was defined by its CDR3 amino acid sequence together with its V-gene family, and reads lacking a unique V-gene family were excluded. In a later analysis, some 600 highly shared, low-generation-probability nucleotide sequences were removed to address suspected cross-contamination and a sequencing artifact. For each public chain, a later analysis derived a clonal expansion index from normalized ranks of inferred template counts within each repertoire. In a later analysis, generation probabilities were computed using a VDJ recombination model fitted to out-of-frame rearrangements, and the results were checked against IGoR. In a later analysis, TCR-TCR, TCR-HLA and TCR-CMV co-occurrence was scored with hypergeometric tests, and a repertoire-size bias correction was applied to TCR pairs. In a later analysis, false discovery rates were estimated by permuting HLA or CMV assignments 20 times. In a later analysis, co-occurring TCRs were grouped with DBSCAN, and TCRdist sequence similarity was added when clustering was performed within HLA-allele-positive subsets. Repertoires with fewer than 30,000 or more than 120,000 public chains were left out of co-occurrence clustering, as were about 5 repertoires with anomalous nucleotide sharing. TCRdb carries this immuneACCESS record with in-frame sequences only. Its versions omit some clonotypes, under half of them owing to an unresolved V gene in the studies checked, with the rest unexplained. Clone size and the V and J calls come from that table; the DNA yielded D and trimming. Across this sample there are 150,000 to 200,000 clones, with around 88% seen only once. The top ten hold approximately 0.85% of the sample.

The cohort comprised fewer than 700 healthy bone marrow donors. Cohort members were all nominally healthy when sampled, although unrecorded immune exposures were likely present. The donor was CMV seronegative and was included in the group of under 450 seronegative cohort members. Every donor gave a peripheral blood sample, and the peripheral blood mononuclear cells from that sample were used for TCR beta sequencing. The Qiagen DNeasy Blood Extraction Kit was used to extract genomic DNA from the blood cell samples. Notes on this clone: This receptor's antigen is unknown. The sample holds no much larger clone one base away, and base qualities are not on file.

This clonotype originated in a woman aged 25 to 39 in good health and CMV-seronegative. The chain is encoded by TRBV28 joined to TRBJ2-3; TRBD2 agrees with 9 junctional bases. The material sequenced was PBMCs. The nucleotide sequence is given as TGTGCCAGCAGCTCCCGACTAGCGGAACCTACAGATACGCAGTATTTT. It encodes CASSSRLAEPTDTQYF.